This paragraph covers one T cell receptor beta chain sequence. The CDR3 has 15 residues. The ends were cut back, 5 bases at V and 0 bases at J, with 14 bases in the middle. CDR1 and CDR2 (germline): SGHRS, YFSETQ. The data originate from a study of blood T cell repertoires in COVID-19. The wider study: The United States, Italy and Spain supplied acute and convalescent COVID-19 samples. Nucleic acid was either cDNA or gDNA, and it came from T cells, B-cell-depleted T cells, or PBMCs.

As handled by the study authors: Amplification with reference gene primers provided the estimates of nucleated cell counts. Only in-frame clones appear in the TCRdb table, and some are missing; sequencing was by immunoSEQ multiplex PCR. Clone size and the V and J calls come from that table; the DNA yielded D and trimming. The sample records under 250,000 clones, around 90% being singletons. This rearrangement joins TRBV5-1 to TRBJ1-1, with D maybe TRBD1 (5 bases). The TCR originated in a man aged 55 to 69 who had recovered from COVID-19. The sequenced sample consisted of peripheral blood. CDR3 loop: CASRRDGAMNTEAFF. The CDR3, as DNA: TGCGCCAGCAGGCGGGACGGGGCTATGAACACTGAAGCTTTCTTT.